A selection of T cell receptor beta chains follows, all from one sample in a study of shared clonotypes between healthy human individuals. Data came from immunoSEQ multiplex PCR; TCRdb stores just in-frame clones and leaves some out. The sample consists of about 2.2 million clones, 85% to 95% of them appearing once. Sequenced input: naive CD8+ T cells from PBMCs. The origin of the receptors is a man in his late teens or twenties in good health. Some clones in this sample may be carry-over from other donors' samples. CDR3s include the opening cysteine and the closing phenylalanine or tryptophan. A D gene is named only where the DNA matches it firmly. Rows may omit the clone size; those that give it use once, few, many or a size class.

v_gene	j_gene	abundance	d_gene	CDR3aa	CDR3nt
TRBV2	TRBJ1-1	NA	NA	CASGKWPEAFF	TGTGCCAGCGGCAAGTGGCCTGAAGCTTTCTTT
TRBV27	TRBJ2-1	NA	TRBD1	CASSSWTGGNEQFF	TGTGCCAGCAGTTCATGGACAGGGGGCAATGAGCAGTTCTTC
TRBV7-8	TRBJ2-4	NA	NA	CASEGPKNIQYF	TGTGCCAGCGAGGGGCCCAAAAACATTCAGTACTTC
TRBV9	TRBJ2-5	NA	TRBD1	CASSGGQGVSETQYF	TGTGCCAGCAGCGGGGGACAGGGTGTCTCGGAGACCCAGTACTTC
TRBV27	TRBJ1-2	NA	TRBD1	CASHSRGANYGYTF	TGTGCCAGCCACAGCAGGGGGGCTAACTATGGCTACACCTTC
TRBV7-2	TRBJ2-1	NA	NA	CASSSSGRGPESSYNEQFF	TGTGCCAGCAGCTCCAGTGGTCGCGGGCCGGAGAGCTCCTACAATGAGCAGTTCTTC
TRBV11-3	TRBJ2-1	NA	NA	CASSSVYNEQFF	TGTGCCAGCAGCTCCGTATACAATGAGCAGTTCTTC
TRBV19	TRBJ2-2	NA	TRBD2	CASSIERDLNTGELFF	TGTGCCAGTAGTATTGAGCGGGACCTGAACACCGGGGAGCTGTTTTTT
TRBV7-6	TRBJ1-1	few	TRBD1	CASSSRTGTEAFF	TGTGCCAGCAGTTCTCGGACAGGTACTGAAGCTTTCTTT
TRBV7-8	TRBJ2-2	NA	TRBD2	CASSSGLATRTGELFF	TGTGCCAGCAGCTCTGGACTAGCGACAAGAACCGGGGAGCTGTTTTTT
TRBV27	TRBJ1-1	NA	NA	CASSLLDFTEAFF	TGTGCCAGCAGTTTACTTGATTTCACTGAAGCTTTCTTT
TRBV5-4	TRBJ1-1	NA	NA	CASSLEVYGLDTEAFF	TGTGCCAGCAGCTTGGAAGTATATGGACTGGACACTGAAGCTTTCTTT
TRBV4-1	TRBJ2-4	NA	TRBD2	CASSQVYAGGNIQYF	TGCGCCAGCAGCCAAGTTTACGCGGGAGGTAACATTCAGTACTTC
TRBV6-5	TRBJ2-7	NA	TRBD1	CASSLYRDRPYEQYF	TGTGCCAGCAGTTTGTACCGGGACAGACCCTACGAGCAGTACTTC
TRBV2	TRBJ1-5	few	TRBD1	CATRDRSNQPQHF	TGTGCCACCCGGGACAGGAGCAATCAGCCCCAGCATTTT
TRBV6-4	TRBJ2-1	once	NA	CASRDRPGPYNEQFF	TGTGCCAGCAGGGATCGCCCTGGCCCCTACAATGAGCAGTTCTTC
TRBV25-1	TRBJ2-4	NA	TRBD1	CASSETGGADIQYF	TGTGCCAGCAGTGAGACAGGGGGCGCAGACATTCAGTACTTC
TRBV7-3	TRBJ2-2	NA	TRBD2	CASSLLGAGSMTGELFF	TGTGCCAGCAGCTTACTGGGAGCGGGATCCATGACCGGGGAGCTGTTTTTT
TRBV14	TRBJ2-7	NA	TRBD1	CASSSWTGSYEQYF	TGTGCCAGCAGCTCTTGGACAGGGTCCTACGAGCAGTACTTC
TRBV19	TRBJ1-5	NA	TRBD1	CASLPGQGTDQPQHF	TGTGCCAGTTTGCCGGGACAGGGTACTGATCAGCCCCAGCATTTT
TRBV27	TRBJ1-5	NA	NA	CASSLTQNSNQPQHF	TGTGCCAGCAGTTTAACGCAGAATAGCAATCAGCCCCAGCATTTT
TRBV15	TRBJ2-7	NA	NA	CATSALPRQAYEQYF	TGTGCCACCAGCGCCCTTCCCCGACAGGCCTACGAGCAGTACTTC
TRBV19	TRBJ1-5	NA	TRBD1	CASSISRGRDQPQHF	TGTGCCAGTAGTATATCAAGGGGGCGAGATCAGCCCCAGCATTTT
TRBV9	TRBJ1-1	NA	NA	CASSPRGTEAFF	TGTGCCAGCAGCCCCCGGGGCACTGAAGCTTTCTTT
TRBV28	TRBJ1-5	once	NA	CASSSGVGRQPQHF	TGTGCCAGCAGTTCCGGGGTAGGGCGGCAGCCCCAGCATTTT
TRBV27	TRBJ2-7	NA	TRBD2	CASSLRASGSYEQYF	TGTGCCAGCAGTTTAAGGGCTAGCGGGAGTTACGAGCAGTACTTC
TRBV19	TRBJ2-2	NA	NA	CASSMPRRAGELFF	TGTGCCAGTAGTATGCCCCGGCGGGCCGGGGAGCTGTTTTTT
TRBV9	TRBJ2-7	NA	TRBD2	CASSVAASGASYEQYF	TGTGCCAGCAGCGTAGCGGCTAGCGGGGCGTCCTACGAGCAGTACTTC
TRBV7-9	TRBJ1-2	NA	NA	CASSLVEWHYGYTF	TGTGCCAGCAGCTTAGTTGAATGGCATTATGGCTACACCTTC
TRBV19	TRBJ2-7	NA	NA	CASSMVEGLEQYF	TGTGCCAGTAGTATGGTGGAGGGTCTTGAGCAGTACTTC
TRBV5-4	TRBJ2-7	NA	NA	CASSFFRGAGYEQYF	TGTGCCAGCAGCTTTTTCCGGGGGGCCGGGTACGAGCAGTACTTC
TRBV7-9	TRBJ2-1	NA	TRBD2	CASSLASGGDEQFF	TGTGCCAGCAGCTTAGCATCGGGGGGAGATGAGCAGTTCTTC
TRBV4-2	TRBJ2-7	NA	TRBD2	CASSQDLSNGLVPYEQYF	TGTGCCAGCAGCCAAGATCTCAGTAACGGACTAGTTCCCTACGAGCAGTACTTC
TRBV5-4	TRBJ2-7	NA	NA	CASSTTTGSYEQYF	TGTGCCAGCAGCACAACAACAGGTTCCTACGAGCAGTACTTC
TRBV9	TRBJ1-3	NA	TRBD1	CASSKSGQPSSGNTIYF	TGTGCCAGCAGCAAATCGGGACAGCCTAGCTCTGGAAACACCATATATTTT
TRBV10-1	TRBJ2-3	NA	NA	CASPKAGKADTQYF	TGCGCCAGCCCGAAGGCGGGGAAGGCAGATACGCAGTATTTT
TRBV27	TRBJ2-1	NA	TRBD2	CASSLPRTSGDLLNEQFF	TGTGCCAGCAGTTTACCTAGGACTAGCGGAGACCTTTTAAATGAGCAGTTCTTC
TRBV10-1	TRBJ2-3	NA	TRBD2	CASTTGTSVPDTQYF	TGCGCCAGCACCACAGGGACTAGCGTCCCAGATACGCAGTATTTT
TRBV2	TRBJ1-5	NA	NA	CASSPGRTHQPQHF	TGTGCCAGCAGTCCGGGCCGAACCCATCAGCCCCAGCATTTT
TRBV27	TRBJ2-7	NA	NA	CASSPGGRAMDYEQYF	TGTGCCAGCAGTCCGGGTGGACGGGCTATGGACTACGAGCAGTACTTC
TRBV28	TRBJ2-6	once	NA	CASSLTTPLSGANVLTF	TGTGCCAGCAGTTTAACAACACCCCTCTCTGGGGCCAACGTCCTGACTTTC
TRBV19	TRBJ1-5	NA	TRBD1	CASSIGTDLMPQHF	TGTGCCAGTAGTATCGGGACAGACTTGATGCCCCAGCATTTT
TRBV27	TRBJ1-1	NA	NA	CASSLVGGNTEAFF	TGTGCCAGCAGTTTAGTGGGGGGCAACACTGAAGCTTTCTTT
TRBV28	TRBJ2-2	NA	TRBD1	CASSLTGVTGELFF	TGTGCCAGCAGTTTGACAGGGGTGACCGGGGAGCTGTTTTTT
TRBV10-3	TRBJ1-5	NA	NA	CAISDSSAGGQPQHF	TGTGCCATCAGTGACAGTTCCGCGGGGGGTCAGCCCCAGCATTTT